The T cell receptor (beta chain) under discussion was sequenced for a study of blood T cell repertoires in COVID-19 (dated by TCRdb to about 2020). In terms of the full investigation: The collaborator samples originated in the United States, Italy and Spain and spanned the acute and convalescent phases of COVID-19. The material from the prospective study consisted of cDNA or gDNA derived from T cells, B-cell-depleted T cells, or PBMCs. Deeply sampled blood TCRbeta repertoires from subjects exposed to, actively infected with, or recovered from COVID-19 were included in the dataset. The repertoires were released in a freely available public database intended as a resource for research on the immune response to SARS-CoV-2. The samples were drawn from the first 160 participants of the ongoing ImmuneRACE study and from 1,254 subjects provided by 6 global collaborators. A de-identified subject ID, COVID-19 status, age in years and sex were almost always included in the sample metadata. Where HLA class I and class II types were available, the types were taken from metadata supplied by the sample provider, not from assay-based typing.

General study outcomes and caveats: Clinical and demographic metadata were provided uncurated, with the amount varying by source and participant.

From the germline V gene (reference sequence), CDR1 is DFQATT and CDR2 is SNEGSKA. Deletion took 0 bases off V and 13 bases off J, with a span of 10 bases between the germline ends. Counted from cysteine to phenylalanine, this CDR3 has 11 amino acids. The sequence is cut down to CDR3 DNA, 33 bases in frame from base 1. Comment on this clone: The antigen this receptor binds is unknown. Per-base quality was not reported, and no clone a single base away is much larger than it.

TCRbeta CDR3 regions were amplified from genomic DNA by means of the immunoSEQ Assay, a bias-controlled multiplex PCR. Per the original workflow: Nucleated cell counts per sample were estimated from amplification of reference gene primers within the assay. To quantify the absolute abundance of each unique TCRbeta CDR3 rearrangement, sequence reads were collapsed and filtered. For each sample, productive Simpson clonality was calculated by taking the square root of Simpson's diversity index across productive rearrangements. TCRdb stores this immuneACCESS table with in-frame sequences only. Part of the clones is absent; in the studies checked, under half of the shortfall reflects unresolved V genes, and no reason is known for the rest. The V and J calls and clone size are taken from that table; D and trimming were inferred from the DNA. The table for this sample lists more than 300,000 clones; roughly 87% of them were counted only once. Of the sample, less than 6% is held by the ten largest clones.

Participants in the prospective study were enrolled through a virtual design, were aged 18 to 89 years, and lived in some 24 United States geographic areas. In the prospective study, cohorts were assigned on the basis of participant-reported clinical history obtained from a screening survey and a study questionnaire. Recovered participants in ImmuneRACE Cohort 3 were defined as having two consecutive negative NP/OP PCR tests, clearance from a healthcare professional, or resolution of symptoms. In the prospective study, whole blood, serum and a nasopharyngeal or oropharyngeal swab were collected from each participant by mobile phlebotomists. Participants in the prospective study had the option to provide additional blood draws and questionnaires over a roughly two-month period. Prospective study blood samples were shipped either frozen or at room temperature before DNA extraction.

The sample was PBMCs or T cells enriched from blood (not recorded which). Here the chain combines TRBV20-1 and TRBJ2-4; no confident D gene assignment can be made. This receptor was identified in a woman aged 45-65 years who had recovered from COVID-19. The DNA sequence is TGCAGTGCTAGAGATCAGGTGTTACAGTACTTC. Its protein is CSARDQVLQYF.